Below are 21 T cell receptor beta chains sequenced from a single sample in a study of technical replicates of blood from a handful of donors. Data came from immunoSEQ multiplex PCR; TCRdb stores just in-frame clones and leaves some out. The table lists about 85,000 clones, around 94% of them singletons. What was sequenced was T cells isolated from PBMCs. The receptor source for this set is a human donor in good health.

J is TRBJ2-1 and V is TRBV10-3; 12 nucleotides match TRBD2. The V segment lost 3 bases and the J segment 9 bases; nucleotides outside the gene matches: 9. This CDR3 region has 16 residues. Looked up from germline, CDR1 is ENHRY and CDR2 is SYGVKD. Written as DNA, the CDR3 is TGTGCCATCAGTGAACTGACTAGCGGGGGTAGGAGTGAGCAGTTCTTC. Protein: CAISELTSGGRSEQFF.

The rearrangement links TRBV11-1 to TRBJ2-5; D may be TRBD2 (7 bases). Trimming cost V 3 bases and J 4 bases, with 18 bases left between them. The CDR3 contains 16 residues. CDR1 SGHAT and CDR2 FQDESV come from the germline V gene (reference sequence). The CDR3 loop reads CASSFNTFGGLETQYF. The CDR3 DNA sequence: TGTGCCAGCAGCTTCAATACGTTCGGGGGGCTAGAGACCCAGTACTTC.

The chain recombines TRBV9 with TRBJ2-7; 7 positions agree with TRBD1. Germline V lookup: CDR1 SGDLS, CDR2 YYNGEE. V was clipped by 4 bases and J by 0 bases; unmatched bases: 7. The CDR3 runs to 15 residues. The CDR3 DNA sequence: TGTGCCAGCAGCAGACAGGGTGGGACCTCCTACGAGCAGTACTTC. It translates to CASSRQGGTSYEQYF.

The DNA of the CDR3 is TGTGCCAGTAGTAGGCGGGACAGGGAATACGAGCAGTACTTC. Encoded protein: CASSRRDREYEQYF. The chain is built from TRBV19 and TRBJ2-7; 9 bases are a match to TRBD1. The V gene end was trimmed by 4 bases and the J gene end by 4 bases; junction bases not matched to a gene: 5. The CDR3 covers 14 residues. CDR1 LNHDA and CDR2 SQIVND come from the germline V gene (reference sequence).

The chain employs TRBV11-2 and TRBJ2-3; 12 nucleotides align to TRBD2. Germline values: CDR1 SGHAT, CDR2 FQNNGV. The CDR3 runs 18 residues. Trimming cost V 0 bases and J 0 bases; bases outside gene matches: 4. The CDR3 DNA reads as TGTGCCAGCAGCTTAGATAGAGGACTAGCGGGAAGCACAGATACGCAGTATTTT. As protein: CASSLDRGLAGSTDTQYF.

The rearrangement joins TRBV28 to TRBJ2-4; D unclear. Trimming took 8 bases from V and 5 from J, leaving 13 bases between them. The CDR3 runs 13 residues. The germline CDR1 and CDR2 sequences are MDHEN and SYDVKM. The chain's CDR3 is CASLFRSQNIQYF. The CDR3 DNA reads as TGTGCCAGCCTTTTTAGAAGCCAAAACATTCAGTACTTC.

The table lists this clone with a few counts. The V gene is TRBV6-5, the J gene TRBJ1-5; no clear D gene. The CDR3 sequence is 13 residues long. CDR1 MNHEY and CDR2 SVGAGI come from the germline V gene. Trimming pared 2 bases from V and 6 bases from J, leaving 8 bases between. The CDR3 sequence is CASSYTASQPQHF. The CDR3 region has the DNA TGTGCCAGCAGTTACACTGCAAGTCAGCCCCAGCATTTT.

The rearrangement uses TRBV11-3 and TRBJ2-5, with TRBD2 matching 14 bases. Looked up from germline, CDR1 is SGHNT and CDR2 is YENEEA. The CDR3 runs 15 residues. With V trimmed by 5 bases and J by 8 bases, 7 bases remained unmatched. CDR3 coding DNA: TGTGCCAGCAGCCGACTAGCGGGGGGGCAAGTAACCCAGTACTTC. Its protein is CASSRLAGGQVTQYF.

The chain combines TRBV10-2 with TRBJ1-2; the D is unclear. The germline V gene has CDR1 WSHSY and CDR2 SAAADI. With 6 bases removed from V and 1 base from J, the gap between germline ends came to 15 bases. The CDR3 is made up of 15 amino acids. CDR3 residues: CASRGARYLNYGYTF. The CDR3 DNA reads TGCGCCAGCAGGGGAGCTAGATATCTTAACTATGGCTACACCTTC.

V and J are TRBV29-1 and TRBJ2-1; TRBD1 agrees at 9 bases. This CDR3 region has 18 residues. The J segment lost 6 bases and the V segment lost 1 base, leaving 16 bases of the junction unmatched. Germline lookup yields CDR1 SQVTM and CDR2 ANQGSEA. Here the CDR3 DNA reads TGCAGCGTTGAAGGACAGGGGGACAAATTTTGGAATTTCAATGAGCAGTTCTTC. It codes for CSVEGQGDKFWNFNEQFF.

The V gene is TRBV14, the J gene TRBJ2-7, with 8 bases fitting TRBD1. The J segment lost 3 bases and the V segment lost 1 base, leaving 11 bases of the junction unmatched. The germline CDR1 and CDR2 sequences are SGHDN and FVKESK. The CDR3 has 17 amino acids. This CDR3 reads CASSQALPGQGGYEQYF. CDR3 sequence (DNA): TGTGCCAGCAGCCAAGCCCTCCCAGGACAGGGAGGCTACGAGCAGTACTTC.

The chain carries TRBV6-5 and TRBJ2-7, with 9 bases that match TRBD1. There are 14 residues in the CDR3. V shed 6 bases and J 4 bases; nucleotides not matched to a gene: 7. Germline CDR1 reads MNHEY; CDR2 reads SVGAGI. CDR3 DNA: TGTGCCAGCAGATCGGGACAGGGACTTTACGAGCAGTACTTC. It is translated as CASRSGQGLYEQYF.

CDR3 in DNA: TGTGCCAGTAGTACTCCACAGGGCTCGGTATATGGCTACACCTTC. As protein: CASSTPQGSVYGYTF. The chain carries TRBV19 and TRBJ1-2, with a weak D call TRBD1 (6 bases). CDR3 length: 15 amino acids. Trimming pared 4 bases from V and 5 bases from J, leaving 17 bases between. Germline-derived CDR1 and CDR2 are LNHDA and SQIVND (reference sequence).

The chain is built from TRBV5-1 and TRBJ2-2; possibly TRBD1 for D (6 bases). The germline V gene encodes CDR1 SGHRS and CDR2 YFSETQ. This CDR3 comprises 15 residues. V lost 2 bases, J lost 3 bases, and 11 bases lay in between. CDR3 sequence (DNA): TGCGCCAGCAGCTTCGTCCAGGGGTACACCGGGGAGCTGTTTTTT. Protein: CASSFVQGYTGELFF.

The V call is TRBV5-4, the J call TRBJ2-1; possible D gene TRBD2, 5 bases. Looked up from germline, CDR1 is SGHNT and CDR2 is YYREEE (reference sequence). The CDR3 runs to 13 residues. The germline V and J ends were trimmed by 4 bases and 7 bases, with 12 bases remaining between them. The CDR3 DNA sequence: TGTGCCAGCAGCCCCCGGGATTTGAATGAGCAGTTCTTC. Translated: CASSPRDLNEQFF.

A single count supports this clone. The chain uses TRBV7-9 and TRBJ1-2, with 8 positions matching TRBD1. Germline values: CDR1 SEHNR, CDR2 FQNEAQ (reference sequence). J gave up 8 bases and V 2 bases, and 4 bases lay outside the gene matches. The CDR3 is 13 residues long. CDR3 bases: TGTGCCAGCAGCTTACCAGGGGGCGAAGGCTACACCTTC. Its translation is CASSLPGGEGYTF.

The CDR3 DNA reads TGTGCCTGGAGCGAGACAGGGAGGAGCAATCAGCCCCAGCATTTT. Translated, it gives CAWSETGRSNQPQHF. This chain links TRBV30 with TRBJ1-5; TRBD1 matches at 7 bases. With V trimmed by 3 bases and J by 1 base, 6 bases remained unmatched. The germline gives CDR1 GTSNPN, CDR2 SVGIG (reference sequence). This CDR3 region has 15 residues. The full variable domain, completed using reference TRBV30 and TRBJ1-5, is SQTIHQWPATLVQPVGSPLSLECTVEGTSNPNLYWYRQAAGRGLQLLFYSVGIGQISSEVPQNLSASRPQDRQFILSSKKLLLSDSGFYLCAWSETGRSNQPQHFGDGTRLSIL.

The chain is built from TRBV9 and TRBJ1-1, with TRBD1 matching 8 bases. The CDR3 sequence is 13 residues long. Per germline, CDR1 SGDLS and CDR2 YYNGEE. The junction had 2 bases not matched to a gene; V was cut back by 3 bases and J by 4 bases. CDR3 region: CASSATGGTEAFF. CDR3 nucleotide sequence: TGTGCCAGCAGCGCTACAGGGGGCACTGAAGCTTTCTTT. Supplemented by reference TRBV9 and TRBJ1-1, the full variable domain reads DSGVTQTPKHLITATGQRVTLRCSPRSGDLSVYWYQQSLDQGLQFLIQYYNGEERAKGNILERFSAQQFPDLHSELNLSSLELGDSALYFCASSATGGTEAFFGQGTRLTVV.

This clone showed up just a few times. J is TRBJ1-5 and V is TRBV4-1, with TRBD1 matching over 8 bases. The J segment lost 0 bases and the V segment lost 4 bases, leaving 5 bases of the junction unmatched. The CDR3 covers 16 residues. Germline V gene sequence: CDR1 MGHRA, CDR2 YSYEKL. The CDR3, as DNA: TGCGCCAGCAGCCCTTGGGACAGGAATAGCAATCAGCCCCAGCATTTT. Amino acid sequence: CASSPWDRNSNQPQHF.

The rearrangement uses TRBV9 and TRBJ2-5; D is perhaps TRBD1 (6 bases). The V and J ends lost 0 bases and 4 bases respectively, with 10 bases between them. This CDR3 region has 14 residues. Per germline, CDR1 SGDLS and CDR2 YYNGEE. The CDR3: CASSVGRGLETQYF. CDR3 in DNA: TGTGCCAGCAGCGTAGGAAGGGGGTTAGAGACCCAGTACTTC.

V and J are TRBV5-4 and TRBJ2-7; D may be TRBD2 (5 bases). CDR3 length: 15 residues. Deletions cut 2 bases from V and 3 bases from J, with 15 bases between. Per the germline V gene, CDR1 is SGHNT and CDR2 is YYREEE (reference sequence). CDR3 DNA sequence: TGTGCCAGCAGCTTAATCCGTAGCGAGAGCTACGAGCAGTACTTC. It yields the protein CASSLIRSESYEQYF.